At least ten counts were recorded for the clone carrying this T cell receptor (beta chain). Its antigen remains unknown. 5'RACE primed from the constant segment yielded TCR alpha and TCR beta cDNA libraries bearing sample barcodes and UMIs. Each CDR3 protein is one row after TCRdb ran MiXCR on the 5' RACE reads. Counted here are roughly 100,000 distinct CDR3 sequences, about 13% occurring once; the ten biggest clones make up about 29%. This record comes from a study of T-cell memory formation after mild COVID-19. Findings of the study overall: A subset of responding clones appeared in pre-infection memory, suggesting cross-reactive memory joined. While clones contracting from day 15 to 85 were balanced between CD4 and CD8, later expanders leaned CD4+.

Material: PBMCs or a T cell subset sorted from them (not recorded which). This sequence originates from an adult woman who had mild COVID-19 (a few samples of this study predate the infection). Cell type and time point are not known.

This CDR3 is CSARDTGTSYEQYF. The CDR3 bases are TGCAGTGCTAGAGATACCGGGACTTCCTACGAGCAGTACTTC. The chain uses TRBV20-1 and TRBJ2-7, with D possibly being TRBD2 (6 bases). The CDR3 has 14 residues. V gave up 0 bases and J gave up 1 base, with 10 bases separating them. Germline values: CDR1 DFQATT, CDR2 SNEGSKA (reference sequence).